This TCR beta chain was recorded in a study of cytomegalovirus exposure and HLA in healthy donors. As concerns this clone: The antigen remains undetermined.

Notes on the study in general: A prior analysis recorded that most TCR beta V segments were productive about 87% or about 30% of the time. What TCR beta sequences reportedly achieved was accurate prediction of HLA-A and HLA-B alleles in most subjects. The majority of CMV-associated TCR beta chains were reported as apparently HLA-restricted in a later analysis.

This PCR relied on a set of 60 Vbeta primers and 13 Jbeta primers. Clones were sequenced by immunoSEQ multiplex PCR, and TCRdb holds only the in-frame ones, with some missing. Here the sample spans fewer than 150,000 clones, 78% being singletons. Per the germline V gene, CDR1 is SGHNT and CDR2 is YYREEE (reference sequence). V trimming: 1 base; J trimming: 3 bases; junction bases outside the gene matches: 8. CDR3 length: 16 amino acids. Sequencing was carried out using PBMCs. This chain uses TRBV5-4 with TRBJ2-7; 9 positions match TRBD1. The sequence came from a male donor in good health and CMV-seronegative. CDR3 sequence: CASSLPGQGLIYEQYF. CDR3 coding DNA: TGTGCCAGCAGCTTGCCGGGACAGGGCCTTATCTACGAGCAGTACTTC.